The 30 T cell receptor beta chains reported below all come from one sample, sequenced in a study of CD8+ T cells in alopecia areata. As to treatment: oral pan-JAK inhibitor, 5-10 mg twice daily. Alopecia areata patients provided lesional scalp punch biopsies and peripheral blood, both collected for the study. Extraction and reverse transcription of RNA yielded cDNA as the sequencing template. Data came from immunoSEQ multiplex PCR; TCRdb stores just in-frame clones and leaves some out. The sample has over 15,000 clones, 59% seen once. Sequencing used skin, obtained at week 4, from a patient treated with tofacitinib. These receptor sequences come from a human donor with alopecia areata.

This rearrangement joins TRBV2 to TRBJ1-3; D is unresolved. The CDR3 has 14 amino acids. Germline V gives CDR1 SNHLY, CDR2 FYNNEI. Trimming stripped 3 bases from V and 7 bases from J, with 13 bases between. CDR3: CASSDLHAANTIYF. CDR3 DNA: TGTGCCAGCAGTGACCTACACGCAGCCAACACCATATATTTT.

This clone was recorded only once. The rearrangement uses TRBV11-2 and TRBJ2-7; 8 bases agree with TRBD1. In germline, CDR1 is SGHAT, CDR2 FQNNGV. CDR3 length equals 17 residues. Trimming took 5 bases from V and 3 from J; bases not matched to a gene: 15. In DNA, the CDR3 is TGTGCCAGCAGCCGCCCCCGGAGACAGGGGTTGCTCTACGAGCAGTACTTC. Its protein product is CASSRPRRQGLLYEQYF.

A single count supports this clone. This rearrangement joins TRBV10-3 to TRBJ1-2; D remains ambiguous. The germline V gene has CDR1 ENHRY and CDR2 SYGVKD. The CDR3 contains 15 residues. V dropped 6 bases and J dropped 4 bases, with 18 bases sitting between them. The CDR3 DNA reads as TGTGCCATCAGAGACGAGGGTACTTCCCGCTATGGCTACACCTTC. Translated: CAIRDEGTSRYGYTF.

This clone was seen only a few times. The chain combines TRBV19 with TRBJ1-5; no definite D call. The germline V gene encodes CDR1 LNHDA and CDR2 SQIVND (reference sequence). The CDR3 has 14 residues. V was clipped by 7 bases and J by 0 bases, with 10 bases between them. CDR3 in amino acids: CASTSLYSNQPQHF. In DNA, the CDR3 is TGTGCCAGTACTAGCCTTTATAGCAATCAGCCCCAGCATTTT.

The genes are TRBV7-9 and TRBJ1-1; weak D call: TRBD1 (6 bases). Trimming cost V 1 base and J 9 bases, with 15 bases left between them. Germline V gives CDR1 SEHNR, CDR2 FQNEAQ (reference sequence). The CDR3 loop spans 14 amino acids. The CDR3 region is CASSLEGGADQAFF. CDR3 nucleotides: TGTGCCAGCAGCTTAGAAGGGGGGGCAGATCAAGCTTTCTTT.

This clone was counted only a few times. V and J are TRBV4-3 and TRBJ2-1; 10 nucleotides align to TRBD2. The J segment lost 6 bases and the V segment lost 0 bases, leaving 8 bases of the junction unmatched. Germline CDR1 reads LGHNA; CDR2 reads YSLEER. The CDR3 spans 17 residues. CDR3 loop: CASSQDWSSGGLNEQFF. In DNA, the CDR3 is TGCGCCAGCAGCCAAGATTGGTCTAGCGGGGGCCTCAATGAGCAGTTCTTC.

This clone was seen only a few times. The chain carries TRBV7-2 and TRBJ2-5; the D gene is possibly TRBD1 (6 bases). Germline loops: CDR1 SGHTA, CDR2 FQGNSA. V lost 3 bases and J 5 bases, leaving 13 bases between the germline ends. The CDR3 consists of 14 residues. The CDR3 DNA reads TGTGCCAGCAGCTTTACAGGGATGGGGGAGACCCAGTACTTC. Translating gives CASSFTGMGETQYF.

This clone was seen more than once but under ten times. The chain couples TRBV2 to TRBJ1-2; no definite D call. The length of the CDR3 is 12 residues. V was shortened by 10 bases and J by 3 bases, with 12 bases between the two germline ends. Germline values: CDR1 SNHLY, CDR2 FYNNEI. CDR3 loop: CANPTADYGYTF. CDR3 DNA: TGTGCCAACCCCACCGCTGACTATGGCTACACCTTC.

The chain is built from TRBV5-5 and TRBJ2-5; 10 nucleotides align to TRBD1. The ends lost 4 bases at V and 3 bases at J; junction bases unmatched: 6. The V gene's germline CDR1 is SGHKS and CDR2 YYEKEE (reference sequence). This CDR3 spans 15 amino acids. The CDR3 sequence: CASSPWGTGEETQYF. The CDR3 nucleotides read TGTGCCAGCAGCCCGTGGGGGACAGGGGAAGAGACCCAGTACTTC.

This chain joins TRBV15 and TRBJ1-5; D unresolved. The CDR3 has 12 residues. Trimming took off 5 bases at V and 9 bases at J, with 11 bases between the two ends. Per the germline V gene, CDR1 is LNHNV and CDR2 is YYDKDF (reference sequence). In nucleotides, the CDR3 is TGTGCCACCAGCCCCCAACGTGGGCCCCAGCATTTT. Its translation is CATSPQRGPQHF. Drawing the rest from reference TRBV15 and TRBJ1-5, the complete variable domain is DAMVIQNPRYQVTQFGKPVTLSCSQTLNHNVMYWYQQKSSQAPKLLFHYYDKDFNNEADTPDNFQSRRPNTSFCFLDIRSPGLGDTAMYLCATSPQRGPQHFGDGTRLSIL.

This chain uses TRBV6-1 with TRBJ1-1; D gene uncertain. Trimming removed 0 bases at V and 11 bases at J, with 19 bases between. This CDR3 has 15 residues. Germline values: CDR1 MNHNS, CDR2 SASEGT. CDR3 region: CASSEALRQGAPAFF. As DNA, the CDR3 is TGTGCCAGCAGTGAAGCGCTCAGGCAAGGCGCTCCGGCTTTCTTT.

The chain recombines TRBV7-2 with TRBJ1-1; D gene unclear. CDR1 and CDR2 from the germline V gene are SGHTA and FQGNSA. The CDR3 covers 13 residues. V dropped 4 bases and J dropped 8 bases, with 14 bases sitting between them. The CDR3 region has the DNA TGTGCCAGCAGCTACCCCCTTACGGGCGAAGCTTTCTTT. It is translated as CASSYPLTGEAFF.

This sequence joins TRBV5-4 and TRBJ2-3; weak D call: TRBD2 (7 bases). V lost 4 bases and J 7 bases, leaving 22 bases between the germline ends. Germline CDR1 and CDR2: SGHNT and YYREEE (reference sequence). CDR3 length: 16 residues. The CDR3 bases are TGTGCCAGCAGCCCATTGGGGGGGGGCACAAGGAATACGCAGTATTTT. This gives the protein CASSPLGGGTRNTQYF.

The V gene is TRBV19, the J gene TRBJ1-5; the D is unclear. The V end was cut by 6 bases, the J end by 2 bases, with 14 bases between. This CDR3 contains 15 residues. CDR1 is LNHDA and CDR2 is SQIVND in the germline V gene (reference sequence). The CDR3 loop is CASSGSGHGNQPQHF. The CDR3 DNA reads TGTGCCAGTAGCGGGTCAGGCCACGGCAATCAGCCCCAGCATTTT.

V gene TRBV11-2 combines with J gene TRBJ2-2; no clear D. CDR1 SGHAT and CDR2 FQNNGV come from the germline V gene. The V gene lost 2 bases and the J gene lost 2 bases, with 12 bases spanning the gap. This CDR3 contains 16 residues. The chain's CDR3 is CASSLSLSRNTGELFF. CDR3 coding DNA: TGTGCCAGCAGCTTAAGTTTGTCAAGAAACACCGGGGAGCTGTTTTTT.

This clone came up a few times. The genes are TRBV7-8 and TRBJ2-5; 8 bases map to TRBD1. Germline assignment: CDR1 SGHVS and CDR2 FQNEAQ. J gave up 0 bases and V 8 bases, and 14 bases lay outside the gene matches. The CDR3 is 17 residues long. The CDR3 spells CASSRAGGFSYQETQYF. CDR3 nucleotides: TGTGCCAGCTCCCGGGCAGGGGGCTTCTCGTACCAAGAGACCCAGTACTTC.

This CDR3 reads CASSLRQDRYEQYF. CDR3 bases: TGTGCCAGCAGTTTGAGACAGGATCGCTACGAGCAGTACTTC. V and J are TRBV6-1 and TRBJ2-7; D is perhaps TRBD1 (6 bases). The CDR3 totals 14 residues. The germline gives CDR1 MNHNS, CDR2 SASEGT. The V gene lost 5 bases and the J gene lost 3 bases, with 14 bases spanning the gap.

This chain uses TRBV7-8 with TRBJ2-7; unclear D gene. The CDR3 consists of 14 residues. CDR1 is SGHVS and CDR2 is FQNEAQ in the germline V gene. V lost 3 bases, J lost 0 bases, and 9 bases lay in between. The CDR3: CASSFPVHSYEQYF. For the CDR3, the DNA is TGTGCCAGCAGCTTCCCCGTTCACTCCTACGAGCAGTACTTC.

The chain links TRBV29-1 to TRBJ2-1; no firm D call. Germline assignment: CDR1 SQVTM and CDR2 ANQGSEA. This CDR3 is 11 amino acids long. Trimming left V 0 bases short and J 12 bases short, with 9 bases between. This CDR3 is CSVEDKSGQFF. The CDR3 DNA follows: TGCAGCGTTGAAGATAAATCAGGGCAGTTCTTC.

This clone has more than one count but fewer than ten. The rearrangement links TRBV5-1 to TRBJ2-7, with TRBD2 matching over 7 bases. V trimming: 6 bases; J trimming: 0 bases; junction bases outside the gene matches: 6. The CDR3 consists of 14 residues. The germline CDR1 and CDR2 sequences are SGHRS and YFSETQ. DNA for the CDR3: TGCGCCAGCACCGAGCGGGGTTACTCCTACGAGCAGTACTTC. This gives the protein CASTERGYSYEQYF.

This clone appeared a few times. V gene TRBV30 combines with J gene TRBJ1-1; D perhaps matches TRBD1 (5 bases). This CDR3 comprises 12 residues. V was trimmed by 0 bases and J by 9 bases, leaving 11 bases between them. From germline, CDR1 is GTSNPN and CDR2 SVGIG (reference sequence). CDR3 region: CAWSVGVLQAFF. CDR3 sequence (DNA): TGTGCCTGGAGTGTAGGGGTCCTCCAAGCTTTCTTT.

The gene calls are TRBV28 and TRBJ2-3; D assignment may be TRBD1 or TRBD2 (6 bases each). Trimming shortened V by 1 base and J by 3 bases, and 29 bases separated the two germline ends. This CDR3 contains 21 residues. Germline V gives CDR1 MDHEN, CDR2 SYDVKM. The CDR3: CASSLSGAIREELRPTDTQYF. DNA of the CDR3: TGTGCCAGCAGTTTATCGGGGGCGATAAGGGAGGAATTACGACCTACAGATACGCAGTATTTT.

This clone came up a few times. The chain carries TRBV7-9 and TRBJ2-6; D assignment may be TRBD1 or TRBD2 (5 bases each). Deletions cut 3 bases from V and 1 base from J, with 10 bases between. Germline assignment: CDR1 SEHNR and CDR2 FQNEAQ (reference sequence). CDR3 length: 16 residues. CDR3 protein: CASSFPEGSGANVLTF. DNA for the CDR3: TGTGCCAGCAGCTTCCCCGAGGGGTCTGGGGCCAACGTCCTGACTTTC. The entire variable domain, with the rest obtained from reference TRBV7-9 and TRBJ2-6, is as follows: DTGVSQNPRHKITKRGQNVTFRCDPISEHNRLYWYRQTLGQGPEFLTYFQNEAQLEKSRLLSDRFSAERPKGSFSTLEIQRTEQGDSAMYLCASSFPEGSGANVLTFGAGSRLTVL.

This chain connects TRBV10-3 to TRBJ1-1, with a tentative D call TRBD1 (6 bases). CDR1 and CDR2 from the germline V gene are ENHRY and SYGVKD. Trimming took off 0 bases at V and 0 bases at J, with 8 bases between the two ends. The CDR3 spans 15 residues. CDR3 sequence reads: CAISESQGLNTEAFF. The CDR3 coding sequence is TGTGCCATCAGTGAGTCGCAGGGGTTGAACACTGAAGCTTTCTTT.

In its sample, this clone was seen a few times. J is TRBJ1-6 and V is TRBV18; 8 bases are a match to TRBD1. The CDR3 loop spans 15 amino acids. The V segment lost 6 bases and the J segment 10 bases; nucleotides outside the gene matches: 11. Germline values: CDR1 KGHSH, CDR2 LQKENI. The CDR3 spells CASSPPGQGGSPLHF. The CDR3 nucleotides read TGTGCCAGCTCGCCGCCTGGACAGGGTGGCTCACCCCTCCACTTT.

CDR3 protein: CASSQGTNTEAFF. The CDR3 bases are TGTGCCAGCTCACAAGGGACGAACACTGAAGCTTTCTTT. The chain is built from TRBV18 and TRBJ1-1; tentative D call: TRBD1 (5 bases). This CDR3 is 13 amino acids long. Germline V CDR1 and CDR2: KGHSH, LQKENI. The V and J ends lost 4 bases and 1 base respectively, with 7 bases between them.

This clone has just one count. The genes are TRBV5-1 and TRBJ2-2; the D gene is possibly TRBD2 (6 bases). The length of the CDR3 is 17 residues. V was pared by 3 bases and J by 4 bases, with 19 bases between. CDR1 SGHRS and CDR2 YFSETQ come from the germline V gene. CDR3 nucleotide sequence: TGCGCCAGCAGCTATAGCGGTGGGGTAACGTTCACCGGGGAGCTGTTTTTT. It encodes CASSYSGGVTFTGELFF.

The CDR3 loop reads CASSTTFSYEQYF. The DNA for the CDR3 is TGTGCCAGTAGTACGACCTTCTCCTACGAGCAGTACTTC. The V call is TRBV19, the J call TRBJ2-7, with D unresolved. The V gene's germline CDR1 is LNHDA and CDR2 SQIVND (reference sequence). This CDR3 region has 13 residues. V lost 4 bases, J lost 0 bases, and 7 bases lay in between.

This clone was seen a handful of times. The J gene is TRBJ1-2, the V gene TRBV7-8, with 10 bases fitting TRBD1. This CDR3 region has 16 residues. Germline loops: CDR1 SGHVS, CDR2 FQNEAQ. V was clipped by 5 bases and J by 3 bases; unmatched bases: 9. The CDR3 sequence is CASSTRDRGRDYGYTF. The CDR3 DNA reads as TGTGCCAGCAGCACCCGGGACAGGGGAAGGGACTATGGCTACACCTTC. The full variable domain, in which reference TRBV7-8 and TRBJ1-2 provide the parts outside the CDR3, is GAGVSQSPRYKVAKRGQDVALRCDPISGHVSLFWYQQALGQGPEFLTYFQNEAQLDKSGLPSDRFFAERPEGSVSTLKIQRTQQEDSAVYLCASSTRDRGRDYGYTFGSGTRLTVV.

CDR3 DNA: TGTGCCAGCAGCACCCCCGGGACAGGGAGAAACACTGAAGCTTTCTTT. Its protein is CASSTPGTGRNTEAFF. This chain uses TRBV7-2 with TRBJ1-1, with 9 positions matching TRBD1. Germline-derived CDR1 and CDR2 are SGHTA and FQGNSA. Unmatched junction bases numbered 9, after V lost 5 bases and J lost 2 bases. The CDR3 has 16 amino acids.